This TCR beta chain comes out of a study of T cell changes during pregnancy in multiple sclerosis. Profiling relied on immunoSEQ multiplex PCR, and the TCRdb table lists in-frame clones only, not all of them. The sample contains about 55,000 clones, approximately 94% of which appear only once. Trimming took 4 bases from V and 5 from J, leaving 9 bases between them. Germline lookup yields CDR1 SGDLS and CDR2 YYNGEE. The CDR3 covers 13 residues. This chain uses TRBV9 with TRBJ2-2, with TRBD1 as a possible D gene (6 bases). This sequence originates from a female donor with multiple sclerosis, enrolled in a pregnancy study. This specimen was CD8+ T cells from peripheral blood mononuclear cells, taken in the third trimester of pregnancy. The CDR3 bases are TGTGCCAGCAGCACCAGGGGTACCGGGGAGCTGTTTTTT. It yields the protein CASSTRGTGELFF.